A single sample is the source of the 20 T cell receptor beta chains below, sequenced in a study of blood T cell repertoires in COVID-19. Data came from immunoSEQ multiplex PCR; TCRdb stores just in-frame clones and leaves some out. The table has 70,000 to 95,000 clones, roughly 95% seen once. The sequenced sample consisted of peripheral blood. The receptors were sampled from a human donor with active COVID-19. The donor label of this sample is uncertain.

J is TRBJ1-4 and V is TRBV5-4; D perhaps matches TRBD1 (6 bases). With 5 bases removed from V and 4 bases from J, the gap between germline ends came to 12 bases. Germline V gene sequence: CDR1 SGHNT, CDR2 YYREEE (reference sequence). The CDR3 totals 14 residues. The CDR3 coding sequence is TGTGCCAGCAGGCCTGACAGGTTTAATGAAAAACTGTTTTTT. This encodes CASRPDRFNEKLFF.

The genes are TRBV19 and TRBJ1-6; 7 bases are a match to TRBD1. The germline gives CDR1 LNHDA, CDR2 SQIVND (reference sequence). The junction had 9 bases not matched to a gene; V was cut back by 0 bases and J by 10 bases. CDR3 length: 16 residues. The CDR3 bases are TGTGCCAGTAGTATAGATCTAAGAGGGGGCAACTCACCCCTCCACTTT. This sequence encodes CASSIDLRGGNSPLHF.

As DNA, the CDR3 is TGTGCCAGCAGCGGAGGGATGACAGCCGGGGAGCTGTTTTTT. Translated, it gives CASSGGMTAGELFF. This rearrangement joins TRBV5-5 to TRBJ2-2; D perhaps matches TRBD2 (6 bases). The germline V and J ends were trimmed by 4 bases and 6 bases, with 13 bases remaining between them. Germline V gives CDR1 SGHKS, CDR2 YYEKEE (reference sequence). The CDR3 loop spans 14 amino acids. Together with reference TRBV5-5 and TRBJ2-2, the CDR3 gives the full variable domain: DAGVTQSPTHLIKTRGQQVTLRCSPISGHKSVSWYQQVLGQGPQFIFQYYEKEERGRGNFPDRFSARQFPNYSSELNVNALLLGDSALYLCASSGGMTAGELFFGEGSRLTVL.

This clone has just one count. The V and J genes are TRBV12-3 or TRBV12-4 and TRBJ1-1; tentatively, D is TRBD1 (5 bases). The V end lost 2 bases, the J end lost 1 base, and 5 bases lay between the germline ends. The length of the CDR3 is 13 residues. CDR3: CASSLTGNTEAFF. For the CDR3, the DNA is TGTGCCAGCAGTTTAACAGGGAACACTGAAGCTTTCTTT.

The chain joins TRBV5-1 to TRBJ1-1; 7 bases map to TRBD1. Per germline, CDR1 SGHRS and CDR2 YFSETQ. The CDR3 runs 14 residues. The V segment lost 3 bases and the J segment 5 bases; nucleotides outside the gene matches: 7. CDR3 nucleotide sequence: TGCGCCAGCAGCTACCACAGGGGAGCAACTGAAGCTTTCTTT. Its protein product is CASSYHRGATEAFF.

The chain joins TRBV3-1 (or the pseudogene TRBV3-2) to TRBJ2-1, with 8 bases fitting TRBD2. Unmatched junction bases numbered 6, after V lost 2 bases and J lost 3 bases. CDR3 length: 16 amino acids. Germline V CDR1 and CDR2: LGHDT, YNNKEL (reference sequence). The CDR3 is CASSQPSGRYYNEQFF. DNA for the CDR3: TGTGCCAGCAGCCAACCTAGCGGGCGATACTACAATGAGCAGTTCTTC.

This clone was observed a single time. V usage is TRBV19 and J usage is TRBJ1-2; weak D call: TRBD1 (5 bases). The CDR3 is 14 residues long. The germline V and J ends were trimmed by 3 bases and 8 bases, with 16 bases remaining between them. From germline, CDR1 is LNHDA and CDR2 SQIVND (reference sequence). The DNA of the CDR3 is TGTGCCAGTAGTATCGGAACAGCAGGGATCGGCTACACCTTC. Protein product: CASSIGTAGIGYTF.

Here the CDR3 reads CASSEATYEQFF. The CDR3 nucleotides read TGTGCCAGCAGTGAAGCGACTTATGAGCAGTTCTTC. The rearrangement links TRBV2 to TRBJ2-1; D uncertain. This CDR3 contains 12 residues. The germline V gene has CDR1 SNHLY and CDR2 FYNNEI. The V gene lost 0 bases and the J gene lost 8 bases, with 5 bases spanning the gap.

The rearrangement joins TRBV5-1 to TRBJ2-6, with TRBD2 as a possible D gene (6 bases). V gave up 1 base and J gave up 0 bases, with 11 bases separating them. The CDR3 consists of 17 residues. Germline CDR1 reads SGHRS; CDR2 reads YFSETQ. The CDR3 reads CASSLRQDYSGANVLTF. The CDR3 DNA sequence: TGCGCCAGCAGCTTGAGGCAGGACTACTCTGGGGCCAACGTCCTGACTTTC.

This rearrangement joins TRBV18 to TRBJ1-1, with a weak D call TRBD1 (5 bases). The germline gives CDR1 KGHSH, CDR2 LQKENI. This CDR3 has 14 amino acids. Trimming removed 6 bases at V and 5 bases at J, with 16 bases between. DNA of the CDR3: TGTGCCAGCTCTATTACGCAGGGTGGGACTGAAGCTTTCTTT. Translated, it gives CASSITQGGTEAFF.

The rearrangement joins TRBV5-6 to TRBJ2-3; possibly TRBD1 for D (5 bases). There are 14 residues in the CDR3. V gave up 3 bases and J gave up 5 bases, with 13 bases separating them. Germline V lookup: CDR1 SGHDT, CDR2 YYEEEE. The CDR3 DNA reads TGTGCCAGCAGCTGGCAGGGCTTTATAGATACGCAGTATTTT. The encoded protein is CASSWQGFIDTQYF.

The V gene is TRBV11-3, the J gene TRBJ2-5, with 8 bases matching TRBD2. Trimming took 4 bases from V and 5 from J; bases not matched to a gene: 9. This CDR3 comprises 15 residues. Looked up from germline, CDR1 is SGHNT and CDR2 is YENEEA. The CDR3 region is CASSSPGLGGETQYF. CDR3 DNA: TGTGCCAGCAGCTCTCCGGGACTAGGAGGCGAGACCCAGTACTTC.

The chain has TRBV21-1 and TRBJ2-1; the table's D gene call, TRBD2, was not cross checked with the DNA. TRBV21-1 is noted as a pseudogene. This CDR3 spans 16 amino acids. The CDR3 coding sequence is TGTGCCAGCAGCAAAGCTGGTGGGAGGTACTACAATGAGCAGTTCTTC. Translating it yields CASSKAGGRYYNEQFF.

V is TRBV5-1 and J is TRBJ2-3, with 9 bases lining up with TRBD2. This CDR3 is 15 amino acids long. V shed 4 bases, J shed 0 bases, and the junction held 3 bases outside the gene matches. Germline V gene sequence: CDR1 SGHRS, CDR2 YFSETQ. CDR3 in DNA: TGCGCCAGCAGCAGCGGGGGGAGGAGCACAGATACGCAGTATTTT. It yields the protein CASSSGGRSTDTQYF.

V and J are TRBV4-1 and TRBJ2-7, with 12 bases aligning to TRBD2. Trimming took 3 bases from V and 7 from J; bases not matched to a gene: 7. The CDR3 has 15 residues. Germline V lookup: CDR1 MGHRA, CDR2 YSYEKL. CDR3 coding DNA: TGCGCCAGCAGCCACTCTAGCGGGGGGGACTGGGAGCAGTACTTC. Amino acids: CASSHSSGGDWEQYF.

J is TRBJ1-2 and V is TRBV6-6; TRBD1 matches 10 bases. Germline lookup yields CDR1 MNHNY and CDR2 SVGAGI (reference sequence). The CDR3 contains 16 residues. V trimming: 5 bases; J trimming: 7 bases; junction bases outside the gene matches: 13. The chain's CDR3 is CASSAGQGLKGGGYTF. In DNA, the CDR3 is TGTGCCAGCAGTGCGGGACAGGGGTTAAAAGGGGGTGGCTACACCTTC.

This chain joins TRBV4-3 and TRBJ2-3; 8 nucleotides match TRBD2. CDR3 length: 19 amino acids. V shed 0 bases, J shed 2 bases, and the junction held 13 bases outside the gene matches. Germline V lookup: CDR1 LGHNA, CDR2 YSLEER. The CDR3 nucleotides read TGCGCCAGCAGCCAAGATGGCGCGCGGGGGCGGGAGGTCACAGATACGCAGTATTTT. Translating it yields CASSQDGARGREVTDTQYF.

The chain recombines TRBV7-9 with TRBJ2-2; a weak D match, TRBD2 (6 bases). Trimming removed 5 bases at V and 7 bases at J, with 17 bases between. Germline V lookup: CDR1 SEHNR, CDR2 FQNEAQ (reference sequence). This CDR3 is built from 15 residues. The CDR3 bases are TGTGCCAGCAGCATAAGCGGAGGGGAGGTCGGGGAGCTGTTTTTT. Amino acid sequence: CASSISGGEVGELFF. Full variable domain (remainder filled in from reference TRBV7-9 and TRBJ2-2): DTGVSQNPRHKITKRGQNVTFRCDPISEHNRLYWYRQTLGQGPEFLTYFQNEAQLEKSRLLSDRFSAERPKGSFSTLEIQRTEQGDSAMYLCASSISGGEVGELFFGEGSRLTVL.

In this sample, this clone turned up once. The chain joins TRBV25-1 to TRBJ1-1, with a possible D match to TRBD1 (5 bases). Germline CDR1 is MGHDK and CDR2 is SYGVNS. V lost 3 bases and J 2 bases, leaving 10 bases between the germline ends. The CDR3 runs 14 residues. In nucleotides, the CDR3 is TGTGCCAGCAGTGAGGTCGGGGGAAACACTGAAGCTTTCTTT. Amino acids: CASSEVGGNTEAFF. Complete variable domain (other parts from reference TRBV25-1 and TRBJ1-1): EADIYQTPRYLVIGTGKKITLECSQTMGHDKMYWYQQDPGMELHLIHYSYGVNSTEKGDLSSESTVSRIRTEHFPLTLESARPSHTSQYLCASSEVGGNTEAFFGQGTRLTVV.

The V call is TRBV4-2, the J call TRBJ2-5; TRBD2 is a possible D gene (7 bases). This CDR3 region has 17 residues. The germline CDR1 and CDR2 sequences are LGHNA and YNFKEQ. Trimming removed 0 bases from V and 2 bases from J, with 16 bases in between. The CDR3 DNA reads TGTGCCAGCAGCCAAGAGGGTGGGGGGGGCGATCAAGAGACCCAGTACTTC. Amino acids: CASSQEGGGGDQETQYF.